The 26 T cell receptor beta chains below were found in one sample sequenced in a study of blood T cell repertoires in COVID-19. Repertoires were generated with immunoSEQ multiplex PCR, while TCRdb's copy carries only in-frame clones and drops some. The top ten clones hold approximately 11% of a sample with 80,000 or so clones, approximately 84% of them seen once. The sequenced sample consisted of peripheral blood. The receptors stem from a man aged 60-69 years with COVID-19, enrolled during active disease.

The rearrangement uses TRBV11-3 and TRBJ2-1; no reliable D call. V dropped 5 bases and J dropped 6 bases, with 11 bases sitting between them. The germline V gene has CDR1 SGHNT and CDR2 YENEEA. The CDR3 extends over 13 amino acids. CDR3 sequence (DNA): TGTGCCAGCAGCAGAGAGTTTAGCAATGAGCAGTTCTTC. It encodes CASSREFSNEQFF.

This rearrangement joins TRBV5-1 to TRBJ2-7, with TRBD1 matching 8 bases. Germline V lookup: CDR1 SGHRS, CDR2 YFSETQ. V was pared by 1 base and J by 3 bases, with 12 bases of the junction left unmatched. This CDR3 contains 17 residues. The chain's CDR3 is CASSLTHAGGAGYEQYF. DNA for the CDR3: TGCGCCAGCAGCTTGACTCACGCAGGGGGCGCGGGCTACGAGCAGTACTTC.

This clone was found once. This chain's CDR3 is CASSPGQGGNEKLFF. In nucleotides, the CDR3 is TGTGCCAGCAGCCCTGGACAGGGTGGGAATGAAAAACTGTTTTTT. This rearrangement joins TRBV5-4 to TRBJ1-4; TRBD1 agrees at 8 bases. CDR1 SGHNT and CDR2 YYREEE come from the germline V gene (reference sequence). The ends lost 4 bases at V and 5 bases at J; junction bases unmatched: 7. CDR3 size: 15 residues.

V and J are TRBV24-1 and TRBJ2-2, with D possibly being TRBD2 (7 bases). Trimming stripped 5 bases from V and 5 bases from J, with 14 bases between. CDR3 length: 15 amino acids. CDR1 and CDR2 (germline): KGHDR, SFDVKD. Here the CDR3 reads CATSAAGAGTGELFF. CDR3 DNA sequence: TGTGCCACCAGTGCCGCGGGGGCCGGGACCGGGGAGCTGTTTTTT.

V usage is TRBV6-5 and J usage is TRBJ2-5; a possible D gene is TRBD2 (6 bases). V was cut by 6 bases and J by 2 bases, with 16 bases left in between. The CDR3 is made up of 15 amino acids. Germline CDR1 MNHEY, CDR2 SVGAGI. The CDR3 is CASSVSSGVQETQYF. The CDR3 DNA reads TGTGCCAGCAGCGTCAGTTCGGGAGTTCAAGAGACCCAGTACTTC.

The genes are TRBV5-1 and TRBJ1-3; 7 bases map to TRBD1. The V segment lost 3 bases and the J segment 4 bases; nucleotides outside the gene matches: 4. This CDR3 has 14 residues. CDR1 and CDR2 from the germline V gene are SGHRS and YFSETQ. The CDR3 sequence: CASSSTGVGNTIYF. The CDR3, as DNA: TGCGCCAGCAGCTCCACAGGGGTCGGAAACACCATATATTTT.

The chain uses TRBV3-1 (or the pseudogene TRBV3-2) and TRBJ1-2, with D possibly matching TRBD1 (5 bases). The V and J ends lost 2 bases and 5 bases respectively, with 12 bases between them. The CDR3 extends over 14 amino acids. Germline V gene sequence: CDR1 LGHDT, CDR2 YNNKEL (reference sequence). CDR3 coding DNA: TGTGCCAGCAGCCAATTCCAAGGGGTTTATGGCTACACCTTC. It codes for CASSQFQGVYGYTF.

CDR3 sequence reads: CASSHRTGAGELFF. The DNA of the CDR3 is TGTGCCAGCAGCCACCGGACAGGGGCCGGGGAGCTGTTTTTT. The chain combines TRBV7-2 with TRBJ2-2, with 9 bases identical to TRBD1. Germline lookup yields CDR1 SGHTA and CDR2 FQGNSA. CDR3 length: 14 amino acids. Trimming at V came to 5 bases and at J to 6 bases, leaving 4 bases not matched to a gene.

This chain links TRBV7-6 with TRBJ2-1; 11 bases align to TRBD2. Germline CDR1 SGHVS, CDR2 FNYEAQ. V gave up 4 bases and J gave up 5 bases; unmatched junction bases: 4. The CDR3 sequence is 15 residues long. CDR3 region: CASSSPTSGDNEQFF. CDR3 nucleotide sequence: TGTGCCAGCAGCTCTCCGACTAGCGGGGACAATGAGCAGTTCTTC.

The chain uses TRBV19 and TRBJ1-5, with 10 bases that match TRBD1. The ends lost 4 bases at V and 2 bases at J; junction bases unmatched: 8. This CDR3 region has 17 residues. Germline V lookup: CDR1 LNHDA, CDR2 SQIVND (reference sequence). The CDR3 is CASSKVTGGVGNQPQHF. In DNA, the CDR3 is TGTGCCAGTAGTAAAGTGACAGGGGGCGTTGGCAATCAGCCCCAGCATTTT.

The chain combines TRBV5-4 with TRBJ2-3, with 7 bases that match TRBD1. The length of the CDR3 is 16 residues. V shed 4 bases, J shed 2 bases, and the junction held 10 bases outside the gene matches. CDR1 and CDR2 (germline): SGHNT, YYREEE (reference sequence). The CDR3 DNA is TGTGCCAGCAGCATGAACTGGGACAGAAACACAGATACGCAGTATTTT. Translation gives CASSMNWDRNTDTQYF.

The CDR3 protein is CASSEGTGVRGSGYTF. The DNA of the CDR3 is TGTGCCAGCAGTGAAGGGACAGGGGTAAGGGGTAGTGGCTACACCTTC. This chain joins TRBV6-1 and TRBJ1-2; 9 positions match TRBD1. The length of the CDR3 is 16 residues. CDR1 and CDR2 from the germline V gene are MNHNS and SASEGT. V lost 1 base to trimming and J lost 7 bases; unmatched junction nucleotides: 10.

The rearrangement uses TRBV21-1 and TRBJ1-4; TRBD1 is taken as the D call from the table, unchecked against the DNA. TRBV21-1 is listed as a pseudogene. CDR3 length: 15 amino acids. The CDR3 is CASSRGQEINEKLFF. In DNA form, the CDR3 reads TGTGCCAGCAGCAGAGGACAGGAGATTAATGAAAAACTGTTTTTT.

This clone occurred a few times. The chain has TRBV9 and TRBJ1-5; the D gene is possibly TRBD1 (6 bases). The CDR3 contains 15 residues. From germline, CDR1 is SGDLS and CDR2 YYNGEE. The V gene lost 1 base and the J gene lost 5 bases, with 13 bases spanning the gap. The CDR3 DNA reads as TGTGCCAGCAGCGTATCCCAGGGGATGGATCAGCCCCAGCATTTT. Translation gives CASSVSQGMDQPQHF.

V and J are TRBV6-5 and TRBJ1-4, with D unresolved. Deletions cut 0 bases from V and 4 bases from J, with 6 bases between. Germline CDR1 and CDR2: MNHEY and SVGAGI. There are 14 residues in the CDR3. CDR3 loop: CASSYSGLNEKLFF. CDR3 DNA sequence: TGTGCCAGCAGTTACTCGGGCCTTAATGAAAAACTGTTTTTT.

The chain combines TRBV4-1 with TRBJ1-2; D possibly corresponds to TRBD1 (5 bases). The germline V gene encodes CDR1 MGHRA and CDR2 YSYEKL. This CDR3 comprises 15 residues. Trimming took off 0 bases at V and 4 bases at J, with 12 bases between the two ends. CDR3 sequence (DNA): TGCGCCAGCAGCCAAGATCCCGACAGTCTCTATGGCTACACCTTC. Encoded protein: CASSQDPDSLYGYTF.

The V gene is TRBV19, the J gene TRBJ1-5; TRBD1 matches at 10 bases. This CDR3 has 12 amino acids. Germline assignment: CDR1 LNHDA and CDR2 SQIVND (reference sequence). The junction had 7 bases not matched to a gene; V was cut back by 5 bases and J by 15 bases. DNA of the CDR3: TGTGCCAGTAGTGCCCGACAGGGGGCGAGGCATTTT. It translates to CASSARQGARHF.

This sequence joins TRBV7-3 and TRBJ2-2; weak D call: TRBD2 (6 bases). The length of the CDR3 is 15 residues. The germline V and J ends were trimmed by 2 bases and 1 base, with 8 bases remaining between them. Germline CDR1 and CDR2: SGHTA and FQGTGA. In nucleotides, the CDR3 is TGTGCCAGCAGCTTAGCGGGGTGGAACACCGGGGAGCTGTTTTTT. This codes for CASSLAGWNTGELFF.

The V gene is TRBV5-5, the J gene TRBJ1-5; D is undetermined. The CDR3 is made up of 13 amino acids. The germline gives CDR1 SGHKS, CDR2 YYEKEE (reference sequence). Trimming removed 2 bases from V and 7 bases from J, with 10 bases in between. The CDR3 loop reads CASSFIARQPQHF. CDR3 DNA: TGTGCCAGCAGCTTTATTGCGAGGCAGCCCCAGCATTTT.

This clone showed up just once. The CDR3 region has the DNA TGTGCCAGCAGCCAAGATTATCAACTAGCGGGGACCGGGGAGCTGTTTTTT. Its translation is CASSQDYQLAGTGELFF. This rearrangement joins TRBV3-1 (or the pseudogene TRBV3-2) to TRBJ2-2; 10 nucleotides match TRBD2. J gave up 5 bases and V 0 bases, and 6 bases lay outside the gene matches. CDR1 is LGHDT, CDR2 YNNKEL, per germline (reference sequence). The CDR3 has 17 amino acids.

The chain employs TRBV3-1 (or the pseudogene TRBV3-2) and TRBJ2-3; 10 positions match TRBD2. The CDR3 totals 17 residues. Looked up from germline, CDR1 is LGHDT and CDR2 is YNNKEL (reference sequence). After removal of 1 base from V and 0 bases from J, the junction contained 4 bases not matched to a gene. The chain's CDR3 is CASSQVVTSGSTDTQYF. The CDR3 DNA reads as TGTGCCAGCAGCCAAGTTGTGACTAGCGGGAGCACAGATACGCAGTATTTT.

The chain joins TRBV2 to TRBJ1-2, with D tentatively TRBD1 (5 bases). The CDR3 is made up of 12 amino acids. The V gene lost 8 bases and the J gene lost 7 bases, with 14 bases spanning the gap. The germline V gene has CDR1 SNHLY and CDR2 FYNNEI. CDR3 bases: TGTGCCAGCCGCGGGGGTTTTCGTGGCTACACCTTC. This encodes CASRGGFRGYTF.

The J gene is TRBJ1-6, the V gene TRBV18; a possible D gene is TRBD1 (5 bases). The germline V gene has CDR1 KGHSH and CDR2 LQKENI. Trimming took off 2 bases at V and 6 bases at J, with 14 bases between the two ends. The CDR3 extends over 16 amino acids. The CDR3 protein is CASSPAQGLINSPLHF. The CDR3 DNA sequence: TGTGCCAGCTCACCAGCCCAGGGACTGATTAATTCACCCCTCCACTTT.

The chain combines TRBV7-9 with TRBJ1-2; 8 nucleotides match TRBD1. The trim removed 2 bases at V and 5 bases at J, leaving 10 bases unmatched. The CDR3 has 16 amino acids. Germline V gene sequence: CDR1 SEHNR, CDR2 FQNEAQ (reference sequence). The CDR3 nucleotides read TGTGCCAGCAGCTTAACTAGTGCCGGGACAGGATATGGCTACACCTTC. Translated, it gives CASSLTSAGTGYGYTF.

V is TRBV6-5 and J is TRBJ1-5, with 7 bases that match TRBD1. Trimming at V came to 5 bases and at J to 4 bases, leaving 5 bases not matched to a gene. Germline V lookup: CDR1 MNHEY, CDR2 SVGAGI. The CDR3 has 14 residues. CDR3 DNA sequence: TGTGCCAGCAGTCTTGGACAGGCAAATCAGCCCCAGCATTTT. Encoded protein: CASSLGQANQPQHF.

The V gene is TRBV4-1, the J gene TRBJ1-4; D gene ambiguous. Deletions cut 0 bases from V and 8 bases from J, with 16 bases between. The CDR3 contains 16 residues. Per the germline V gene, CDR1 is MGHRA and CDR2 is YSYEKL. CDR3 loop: CASSQEIGVLGEKLFF. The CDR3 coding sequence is TGCGCCAGCAGCCAAGAGATCGGGGTTCTCGGGGAAAAACTGTTTTTT.